The sequence of this T cell receptor beta chain was determined in a study of blood T cell repertoires in COVID-19. As for the study in general: T cells, B-cell-depleted T cells, or PBMCs supplied cDNA or gDNA.

TCRdb's table, derived via immunoSEQ multiplex PCR, lists solely in-frame clones and lacks some. The repertoire has some 130,000 clones, roughly 86% of them found once; the top ten carry around 13%. This CDR3 is 14 amino acids long. CDR1 is SGHTS and CDR2 is YDEGEE in the germline V gene. V was pared by 1 base and J by 6 bases, with 4 bases of the junction left unmatched. This clone was picked up one time. The chain employs TRBV5-8 and TRBJ2-7; 10 bases match TRBD1. Sequences were obtained from peripheral blood. The receptor was derived from a human donor in a cohort sampled during active COVID-19. This CDR3 reads CASSLYRTGGEQYF. The CDR3 nucleotides read TGTGCCAGCAGCTTGTACCGGACAGGGGGCGAGCAGTACTTC.